These 9 T cell receptor beta chains share one sample of origin, sequenced in a study of CXCR3-negative and CXCR3-positive naive CD8 T cells. Whole-study findings and limits: Hydrophobicity was higher for TRB CDR3s found in CXCR3-positive naive cells than in CXCR3-negative naive cells.

Which antigens these TCRs recognize remains unknown. The TRB cDNA libraries were prepared by 5' RACE with UMI labels. Using the 5' RACE reads, TCRdb records one entry per CDR3 protein without DNA. Its clone listing holds around 66,000 distinct CDR3 sequences. The sequenced sample consisted of naive CXCR3+ CD8+ T cells from blood. Subset of the sample: CD45RO-CCR7+CD27+CD95- naive CD8+ T cells expressing CXCR3 (TNR3+). Every receptor here comes from a human donor in good health. Some clones in this sample may be carry-over from other donors' samples.

J is TRBJ2-7 and V is TRBV5-1; TCRdb reports TRBD2, a call that lacks DNA to check it against. CDR3 size: 15 residues. Germline values: CDR1 SGHRS, CDR2 YFSETQ. The CDR3 here is CASSLVPSHEHEQYF.

This chain joins TRBV12-3 or TRBV12-4 and TRBJ1-5. There are 12 residues in the CDR3. CDR3 in amino acids: CATRQDNQPQHF.

V usage is TRBV20-1 and J usage is TRBJ1-5. The CDR3 runs 12 residues. The V gene's germline CDR1 is DFQATT and CDR2 SNEGSKA (reference sequence). CDR3 sequence: CSAKREYQPQHF.

The chain combines TRBV6-5 with TRBJ1-2; TCRdb's D call, TRBD1, is unchecked because there is no DNA. Germline assignment: CDR1 MNHEY and CDR2 SVGAGI. This CDR3 has 14 residues. The CDR3 loop is CASSSGPGVFGYTF.

This chain uses TRBV20-1 with TRBJ2-3; TCRdb proposes TRBD2, but this gene call is untestable without DNA. The CDR3 has 17 residues. Germline lookup yields CDR1 DFQATT and CDR2 SNEGSKA (reference sequence). CDR3 amino acids: CSARASWVAGVSDTQYF.

CDR3 residues: CASSKLGPRSNQPQHF. V is TRBV21-1 and J is TRBJ1-5. TRBV21-1 is described as a pseudogene. CDR3 size: 16 residues.

This chain joins TRBV25-1 and TRBJ2-7; with no DNA, the TCRdb D assignment of TRBD1 cannot be verified. The V gene's germline CDR1 is MGHDK and CDR2 SYGVNS. The CDR3 has 14 residues. CDR3 region: CASSRRDSWSEQYF.

This chain connects TRBV6-6 to TRBJ2-3. This CDR3 is built from 13 residues. Per the germline V gene, CDR1 is MNHNY and CDR2 is SVGAGI (reference sequence). CDR3 amino acids: CASMGSSTDTQYF.

The rearrangement links TRBV6-2 or TRBV6-3 to TRBJ2-7. CDR1 is MNHEY, CDR2 SVGEGT, per germline. The CDR3 runs 14 residues. This CDR3 is CASSYALASYEQYF.